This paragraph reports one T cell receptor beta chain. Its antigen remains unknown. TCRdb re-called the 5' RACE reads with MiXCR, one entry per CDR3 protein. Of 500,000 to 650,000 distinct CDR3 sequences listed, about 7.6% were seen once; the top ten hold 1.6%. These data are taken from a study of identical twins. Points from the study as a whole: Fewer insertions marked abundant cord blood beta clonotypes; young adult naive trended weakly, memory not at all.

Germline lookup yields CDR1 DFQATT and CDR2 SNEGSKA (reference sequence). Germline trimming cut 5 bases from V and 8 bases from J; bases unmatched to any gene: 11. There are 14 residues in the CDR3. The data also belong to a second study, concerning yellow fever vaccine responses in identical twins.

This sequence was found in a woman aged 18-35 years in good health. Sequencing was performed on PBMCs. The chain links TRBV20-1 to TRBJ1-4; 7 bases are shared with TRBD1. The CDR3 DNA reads TGCAGTGCTCCTCGCGACAGGGTTGGGGAAAAACTGTTTTTT. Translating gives CSAPRDRVGEKLFF.